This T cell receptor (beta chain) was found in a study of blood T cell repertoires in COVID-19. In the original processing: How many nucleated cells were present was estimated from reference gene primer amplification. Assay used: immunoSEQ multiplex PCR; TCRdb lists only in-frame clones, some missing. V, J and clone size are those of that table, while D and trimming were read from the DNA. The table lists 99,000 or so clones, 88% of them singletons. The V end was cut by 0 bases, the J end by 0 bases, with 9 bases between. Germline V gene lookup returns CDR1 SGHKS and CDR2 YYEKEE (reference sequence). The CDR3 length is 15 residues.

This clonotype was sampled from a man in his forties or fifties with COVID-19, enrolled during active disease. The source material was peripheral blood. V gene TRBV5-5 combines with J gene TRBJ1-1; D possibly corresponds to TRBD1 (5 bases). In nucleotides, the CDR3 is TGTGCCAGCAGCTTGGTTGGAGGGGTGAACACTGAAGCTTTCTTT. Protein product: CASSLVGGVNTEAFF.